The present T cell receptor (beta chain) was sequenced within a study of blood T cell repertoires in COVID-19. V dropped 6 bases and J dropped 0 bases, with 15 bases sitting between them. CDR3 length: 16 amino acids. The V gene's germline CDR1 is KGHSH and CDR2 LQKENI. The repertoire was sequenced with immunoSEQ multiplex PCR; TCRdb's copy has only in-frame clones and lacks some. This sample has 130,000 to 150,000 clones, with about four fifths found just once. This clone was seen just once. The sequenced material came from peripheral blood. This TCR was recovered from a human donor with acute or convalescent COVID-19. The donor label of this sample is uncertain. The J gene is TRBJ1-3, the V gene TRBV18; TRBD1 is a possible D gene (6 bases). The CDR3 reads CASSPGQSSSGNTIYF. In nucleotides, the CDR3 is TGTGCCAGCTCCCCTGGACAGTCTAGCTCTGGAAACACCATATATTTT.